Below are 17 T cell receptor beta chains sequenced from a single sample in a study of blood T cell repertoires in COVID-19 (TCRdb year 2020). The library relied on the immunoSEQ multiplex PCR assay. What TCRdb holds here is the immuneACCESS table cut down to in-frame rearrangements. Part of the clones is not present; checked against another copy, under half of the missing clones reflect an unresolved V gene, and the others are unexplained. The sample contains fewer than 450,000 clones, about 91% of them found a single time. The ten largest account for roughly an eighth of the sample. The sequenced material came from peripheral blood. These receptors all stem from a woman in her forties or fifties with COVID-19, enrolled during active disease.

The rearrangement uses TRBV11-2 and TRBJ2-2; 8 nucleotides line up with TRBD2. Germline V lookup: CDR1 SGHAT, CDR2 FQNNGV. With V trimmed by 5 bases and J by 8 bases, 4 bases remained unmatched. The CDR3 is made up of 13 amino acids. CDR3 amino acids: CASSLGLAGELFF. Here the CDR3 DNA reads TGTGCCAGCAGCCTTGGACTAGCTGGGGAGCTGTTTTTT.

The rearrangement links TRBV5-4 to TRBJ1-2; D gene uncertain. In germline, CDR1 is SGHNT, CDR2 YYREEE (reference sequence). Trimming pared 0 bases from V and 10 bases from J, leaving 16 bases between. The length of the CDR3 is 14 residues. The CDR3 coding sequence is TGTGCCAGCAGCTTGGAAAACTTAGCGGGGAACTACACCTTC. This sequence encodes CASSLENLAGNYTF.

V gene TRBV5-1 combines with J gene TRBJ2-7; TRBD1 agrees at 10 bases. Germline CDR1 is SGHRS and CDR2 is YFSETQ. The CDR3 is made up of 14 amino acids. V dropped 4 bases and J dropped 6; count of bases not matched to a gene: 7. CDR3 sequence: CASSLAGTGAEQYF. The CDR3 DNA is TGCGCCAGCAGCCTGGCCGGGACAGGGGCCGAGCAGTACTTC.

The chain uses TRBV29-1 and TRBJ2-1, with 11 bases fitting TRBD1. The CDR3 totals 14 residues. The germline gives CDR1 SQVTM, CDR2 ANQGSEA. V was clipped by 8 bases and J by 7 bases; unmatched bases: 10. This CDR3 reads CSLWTGGGPNEQFF. The CDR3 DNA follows: TGCAGCCTATGGACAGGGGGCGGCCCGAATGAGCAGTTCTTC.

This rearrangement joins TRBV2 to TRBJ1-4; maybe TRBD1 (5 bases). In germline, CDR1 is SNHLY, CDR2 FYNNEI. This CDR3 is built from 15 residues. V was pared by 6 bases and J by 4 bases, with 15 bases between. Here the CDR3 DNA reads TGTGCCAGCAGCGGTTTCTCCGGGGGTAATGAAAAACTGTTTTTT. Protein sequence: CASSGFSGGNEKLFF.

In nucleotides, the CDR3 is TGTGCCAGCAGCTACACGGGGTACGAGCAGTACTTC. Translating it yields CASSYTGYEQYF. This chain links TRBV2 with TRBJ2-7; tentative D call: TRBD2 (5 bases). Germline lookup yields CDR1 SNHLY and CDR2 FYNNEI. CDR3 size: 12 residues. V lost 6 bases and J 4 bases, leaving 10 bases between the germline ends.

The chain employs TRBV5-6 and TRBJ2-2, with D maybe TRBD1 (6 bases). CDR3 length equals 16 residues. CDR1 and CDR2 (germline): SGHDT, YYEEEE. V dropped 2 bases and J dropped 6 bases, with 17 bases sitting between them. The CDR3: CASSFRSQGGPGELFF. In DNA, the CDR3 is TGTGCCAGCAGCTTTCGCTCACAGGGTGGCCCCGGGGAGCTGTTTTTT.

This clone has a single count. The J gene is TRBJ1-5, the V gene TRBV6-5; a weak D match, TRBD1 (6 bases). The CDR3 runs to 15 residues. Trimming took off 5 bases at V and 1 base at J, with 12 bases between the two ends. Germline V lookup: CDR1 MNHEY, CDR2 SVGAGI. The CDR3 loop reads CASSPQGGSNQPQHF. In DNA form, the CDR3 reads TGTGCCAGCAGTCCCCAAGGGGGAAGCAATCAGCCCCAGCATTTT.

The V and J genes are TRBV7-8 and TRBJ1-2, with a tentative D call TRBD1 (5 bases). Looked up from germline, CDR1 is SGHVS and CDR2 is FQNEAQ. CDR3 length: 15 amino acids. Trimming cost V 1 base and J 4 bases, with 13 bases left between them. In DNA, the CDR3 is TGTGCCAGCAGCTTAGGGGGTTCCGGGGGCTATGGCTACACCTTC. Its protein product is CASSLGGSGGYGYTF. The variable domain in full, completed from reference TRBV7-8 and TRBJ1-2, reads GAGVSQSPRYKVAKRGQDVALRCDPISGHVSLFWYQQALGQGPEFLTYFQNEAQLDKSGLPSDRFFAERPEGSVSTLKIQRTQQEDSAVYLCASSLGGSGGYGYTFGSGTRLTVV.

The chain is built from TRBV15 and TRBJ1-2; D ambiguous. The CDR3 runs 13 residues. Germline V gene lookup returns CDR1 LNHNV and CDR2 YYDKDF (reference sequence). Trimming removed 11 bases from V and 0 bases from J, with 13 bases in between. DNA for the CDR3: TGTGCCTCCTCAGAAGAAGCTAACTATGGCTACACCTTC. This codes for CASSEEANYGYTF.

This clone has only one observation. This chain uses TRBV11-2 with TRBJ2-5; 12 bases line up with TRBD2. V shed 1 base, J shed 3 bases, and the junction held 0 bases outside the gene matches. The CDR3 loop spans 15 amino acids. Germline-derived CDR1 and CDR2 are SGHAT and FQNNGV. This chain's CDR3 is CASSLGTSGEETQYF. The CDR3 DNA reads TGTGCCAGCAGCTTAGGGACTAGCGGGGAAGAGACCCAGTACTTC.

This clone appeared a single time. The chain combines TRBV12-3 or TRBV12-4 with TRBJ2-1; a weak D match, TRBD1 (5 bases). The CDR3 runs to 11 residues. V lost 1 base and J lost 14, with 9 bases in between. The CDR3 nucleotides are TGTGCCAGCAGTTTAGGCAGGGAAGAGTTCTTC. Its protein is CASSLGREEFF.

The chain joins TRBV30 to TRBJ2-1; 7 bases align to TRBD1. J gave up 12 bases and V 1 base, and 15 bases lay outside the gene matches. The germline CDR1 and CDR2 sequences are GTSNPN and SVGIG (reference sequence). This CDR3 comprises 15 residues. The DNA for the CDR3 is TGTGCCTGGAGTGCTGGGACAGCCGGGCCTTCGGGGCAGTTCTTC. Its protein is CAWSAGTAGPSGQFF.

Here the CDR3 reads CATTPRPSGYGYTF. The CDR3 coding sequence is TGTGCCACCACCCCACGGCCAAGCGGCTATGGCTACACCTTC. The chain has TRBV2 and TRBJ1-2; no firm D call. V was trimmed by 10 bases and J by 4 bases, leaving 19 bases between them. The V gene's germline CDR1 is SNHLY and CDR2 FYNNEI. The CDR3 runs 14 residues.

The gene calls are TRBV10-3 and TRBJ2-3, with D perhaps TRBD1 (6 bases). V lost 5 bases, J lost 1 base, and 13 bases lay in between. The V gene's germline CDR1 is ENHRY and CDR2 SYGVKD. The CDR3 is made up of 15 amino acids. The CDR3 region is CAISPRDTGTDTQYF. In DNA form, the CDR3 reads TGTGCCATCAGTCCCCGGGACACGGGCACAGATACGCAGTATTTT.

The chain uses TRBV6-6 and TRBJ2-1; TRBD1 matches 7 bases. V trimming: 5 bases; J trimming: 5 bases; junction bases outside the gene matches: 9. Per the germline V gene, CDR1 is MNHNY and CDR2 is SVGAGI (reference sequence). CDR3 length: 15 amino acids. The CDR3 loop is CASSTSGTVDNEQFF. The CDR3 nucleotides read TGTGCCAGCAGTACCTCTGGGACAGTAGACAATGAGCAGTTCTTC.

The chain links TRBV6-5 to TRBJ1-2, with TRBD1 matching over 10 bases. The germline CDR1 and CDR2 sequences are MNHEY and SVGAGI. The CDR3 is 13 residues long. The V and J ends lost 0 bases and 10 bases, in that order; junction bases with no gene match: 2. The CDR3, as DNA: TGTGCCAGCAGTTACTCGGGACAGGGGACCTACACCTTC. Amino acid sequence: CASSYSGQGTYTF.